A selection of T cell receptor beta chains follows, all from one sample in a study of blood T cells in healthy people across ages. TCRdb analysed the 5' RACE reads with MiXCR anew, one entry per CDR3 protein. Of about 1.8 million distinct CDR3 sequences listed, about 50% are singletons. Sequencing was performed on blood. These receptors were taken from a woman in her thirties or forties in good health. The CDR3 runs from the conserved cysteine through the conserved F or W. Each record gives: D gene, V gene, clone size, J gene, CDR3 protein, CDR3 DNA. The D gene is left open where the match is weak. Size is stated for part of the rows, as once, few or many counts, or as a class when the clone is expanded.

>NA|TRBV29-1|NA|TRBJ2-2
CSIRGYPGELFF
TGCAGCATAAGGGGGTATCCCGGGGAGCTGTTTTTT
>NA|TRBV7-2|NA|TRBJ2-7
CASSTEGGISYEQYF
TGTGCCAGCAGCACGGAAGGCGGGATCTCCTACGAGCAGTACTTC
>NA|TRBV28|NA|TRBJ2-1
CASRPSGVSYNEQFF
TGTGCCAGCAGACCGTCGGGTGTTTCCTACAATGAGCAGTTCTTC
>TRBD2|TRBV5-1|few|TRBJ2-5
CASSSLTSVETQYF
TGCGCCAGCAGCTCTTTGACTAGCGTCGAGACCCAGTACTTC
>TRBD2|TRBV20-1|few|TRBJ2-7
CSAAGTSNAYEQYF
TGCAGTGCTGCCGGGACTAGCAATGCCTACGAGCAGTACTTC
>NA|TRBV21-1|few|TRBJ2-7
CASNPLTGRTSYEQYF
TGTGCCAGCAACCCCCTGACAGGGCGGACCTCCTACGAGCAGTACTTC
>TRBD2|TRBV12-3/TRBV12-4|NA|TRBJ2-5
CASRKIAGTNDQYF
TGTGCCAGCAGGAAGATAGCGGGGACTAATGACCAGTACTTC
>NA|TRBV28|many|TRBJ1-2
CASTAGNYGYTF
TGTGCCAGCACCGCAGGCAACTATGGCTACACCTTC
>NA|TRBV11-1|many|TRBJ2-5
CASSPGPNQETQYF
TGTGCCAGCAGCCCGGGACCAAACCAAGAGACCCAGTACTTC
>TRBD1|TRBV29-1|many|TRBJ2-5
CSVGQGQTQYF
TGCAGCGTTGGACAGGGCCAGACCCAGTACTTC
>NA|TRBV20-1|NA|TRBJ2-5
CSASKSAQYF
TGCAGTGCTAGTAAGTCTGCGCAGTACTTC
>NA|TRBV6-5|NA|TRBJ2-7
CASRGGGANEQYF
TGTGCCAGTAGGGGCGGGGGCGCAAACGAGCAGTACTTC
>TRBD1|TRBV28|NA|TRBJ2-3
CATRTGFSDTQYF
TGTGCCACTAGGACAGGTTTTTCAGATACGCAGTATTTT
>TRBD1|TRBV6-2/TRBV6-3|NA|TRBJ2-7
CASSYRDRTSYEQYF
TGTGCCAGCAGTTACCGGGACAGGACTTCCTACGAGCAGTACTTC
>NA|TRBV10-3|NA|TRBJ1-1
CAISEGRSAFF
TGTGCCATCAGTGAGGGTCGTAGTGCTTTCTTT
>NA|TRBV13|few|TRBJ2-3
CASWTVATDTQYF
TGTGCCAGCTGGACGGTAGCCACAGATACGCAGTATTTT